The 20 T cell receptor beta chains listed next were all sequenced from one sample in a study of response to subunit inactivated influenza vaccine. One entry per CDR3 protein, called by TCRdb with MiXCR from the RT-PCR reads. This sample carries about 570,000 distinct CDR3 sequences, 10% to 15% of them seen once, and the ten largest clones take roughly 10%. The sample here was PBMCs from blood, taken on the day of vaccination. Receptor source: a man in his fifties who received an inactivated influenza vaccine.

This clonotype was detected a few times. This sequence joins TRBV18 and TRBJ2-1, with no clear D. Between the trimmed V and J ends, which lost 2 bases and 3 bases, there was a span of 8 bases. The CDR3 runs to 14 residues. Germline values: CDR1 KGHSH, CDR2 LQKENI. The CDR3 protein is CASSPKADYNEQFF. CDR3 in DNA: TGTGCCAGCTCACCAAAGGCGGACTACAATGAGCAGTTCTTC.

The table lists this clonotype with a few counts. V is TRBV20-1 and J is TRBJ2-5; TRBD2 matches 11 bases. This CDR3 region has 16 residues. Germline-derived CDR1 and CDR2 are DFQATT and SNEGSKA (reference sequence). Trimming cost V 5 bases and J 4 bases; bases outside gene matches: 12. CDR3 DNA: TGCAGTGCTCGCCCCATGACTAGCGGGGTAGGAGAGACCCAGTACTTC. As protein: CSARPMTSGVGETQYF.

This clonotype was seen at least ten times. The J gene is TRBJ2-7, the V gene TRBV7-2; either TRBD1 or TRBD2 may fit D (6 bases each). Germline loops: CDR1 SGHTA, CDR2 FQGNSA. V gave up 1 base and J gave up 2 bases, with 15 bases separating them. The CDR3 runs to 16 residues. CDR3 sequence: CASSLGGRGVAYEQYF. CDR3 DNA: TGTGCCAGCAGCTTAGGGGGTAGGGGGGTGGCCTACGAGCAGTACTTC.

The rearrangement links TRBV4-1 to TRBJ2-7, with D possibly being TRBD1 or TRBD2 (6 bases each). V lost 1 base and J 4 bases, leaving 14 bases between the germline ends. CDR3 length: 15 residues. CDR1 MGHRA and CDR2 YSYEKL come from the germline V gene. CDR3 loop: CASSQGWGASYEQYF. CDR3 in DNA: TGCGCCAGCAGCCAAGGGTGGGGGGCGAGTTACGAGCAGTACTTC.

This clonotype was seen ten or more times. The chain combines TRBV5-1 with TRBJ2-5; 9 positions match TRBD1. The junction had 8 bases not matched to a gene; V was cut back by 4 bases and J by 1 base. Germline CDR1 SGHRS, CDR2 YFSETQ. The CDR3 totals 16 residues. The CDR3 region has the DNA TGCGCCAGCAGCATCGGACAGGGGCTTCGCCAAGAGACCCAGTACTTC. It codes for CASSIGQGLRQETQYF.

This clonotype occurred many times. V is TRBV10-3 and J is TRBJ2-1; D not certain. The germline V gene has CDR1 ENHRY and CDR2 SYGVKD. Trimming stripped 10 bases from V and 6 bases from J, with 16 bases between. CDR3 length: 13 amino acids. CDR3 coding DNA: TGTGCCACCGTCACTCGGGTCTCCAATGAGCAGTTCTTC. Translated: CATVTRVSNEQFF.

The rearrangement uses TRBV5-1 and TRBJ2-1, with 7 positions matching TRBD1. V shed 4 bases, J shed 6 bases, and the junction held 7 bases outside the gene matches. The CDR3 is 14 residues long. In germline, CDR1 is SGHRS, CDR2 YFSETQ. The CDR3 is CASSMVHRGNEQFF. DNA for the CDR3: TGCGCCAGCAGCATGGTTCACAGGGGCAATGAGCAGTTCTTC.

This clonotype was observed a handful of times. The V call is TRBV7-9, the J call TRBJ2-7; 7 nucleotides match TRBD2. V lost 5 bases and J lost 3; bases outside the gene matches: 4. The CDR3 extends over 13 amino acids. Looked up from germline, CDR1 is SEHNR and CDR2 is FQNEAQ (reference sequence). The DNA for the CDR3 is TGTGCCAGCAGCAAACCGGGAGGCTACGAGCAGTACTTC. Translated, it gives CASSKPGGYEQYF.

A few counts support this clonotype. The chain employs TRBV7-8 and TRBJ2-5; no clear D. This CDR3 spans 12 amino acids. Germline CDR1 and CDR2: SGHVS and FQNEAQ. V dropped 6 bases and J dropped 3 bases, with 8 bases sitting between them. CDR3 sequence reads: CASRPLEETQYF. The CDR3 DNA reads as TGTGCCAGCAGACCGCTAGAAGAGACCCAGTACTTC.

The rearrangement links TRBV12-3 or TRBV12-4 to TRBJ2-5; 9 positions match TRBD2. V shed 5 bases and J 10 bases; nucleotides not matched to a gene: 8. This CDR3 has 13 amino acids. CDR3 DNA sequence: TGTGCCAGCAGTGGTTCTCTTAGCGGGAGCCAGTACTTC. Protein: CASSGSLSGSQYF.

This clonotype has just a few counts. The chain recombines TRBV5-5 with TRBJ2-7; 7 nucleotides match TRBD2. Germline assignment: CDR1 SGHKS and CDR2 YYEKEE (reference sequence). This CDR3 contains 13 residues. The V and J ends lost 5 bases and 3 bases, in that order; junction bases with no gene match: 5. This CDR3 reads CASRRSGIYEQYF. The CDR3 region has the DNA TGTGCCAGCAGACGAAGCGGGATCTACGAGCAGTACTTC.

The chain is built from TRBV4-3 and TRBJ2-7; 13 bases are shared with TRBD2. This CDR3 spans 15 amino acids. CDR1 is LGHNA, CDR2 YSLEER, per germline. V lost 0 bases, J lost 5 bases, and 1 base stayed unmatched. The CDR3: CASSQEGLAGNEQYF. The CDR3 bases are TGCGCCAGCAGCCAAGAGGGACTAGCGGGAAACGAGCAGTACTTC.

The chain couples TRBV6-5 to TRBJ2-4; D is ambiguous. This CDR3 spans 12 amino acids. CDR1 MNHEY and CDR2 SVGAGI come from the germline V gene. The V end lost 2 bases, the J end lost 6 bases, and 5 bases lay between the germline ends. In DNA form, the CDR3 reads TGTGCCAGCAGTTACGCAGGAAACATTCAGTACTTC. It codes for CASSYAGNIQYF.

In this sample, this clonotype turned up many times. The chain links TRBV27 to TRBJ1-1; possibly TRBD1 for D (6 bases). The CDR3 totals 12 residues. Germline CDR1 and CDR2: MNHEY and SMNVEV (reference sequence). Trimming cost V 3 bases and J 8 bases, with 10 bases left between them. Written as DNA, the CDR3 is TGTGCCAGCAGTTTGAGGGGGGGAGAAGCTTTCTTT. Translating it yields CASSLRGGEAFF.

This clonotype was picked up a small number of times. The junction and the germline gene differ at one end; a read error may be behind it. The gene calls are TRBV7-3 and TRBJ1-1; D is possibly TRBD1 (5 bases). The CDR3 is 18 amino acids. Germline assignment: CDR1 SGHTA and CDR2 FQGTGA. The CDR3 sequence is CASSLTGLPGPRGTEAFF. The CDR3 bases are TGTGCCAGCAGCCTAACGGGCCTACCGGGCCCGAGGGGCACTGAAGCTTTCTTT.

The chain uses TRBV5-1 and TRBJ2-3; unclear D gene. The V end lost 4 bases, the J end lost 0 bases, and 12 bases lay between the germline ends. From germline, CDR1 is SGHRS and CDR2 YFSETQ. The CDR3 runs to 15 residues. CDR3 nucleotide sequence: TGCGCCAGCAGCACACTGGGGTATAGCACAGATACGCAGTATTTT. It yields the protein CASSTLGYSTDTQYF.

This clonotype was recorded a few times. The chain is built from TRBV4-3 and TRBJ1-2; 9 positions match TRBD1. The junction had 8 bases not matched to a gene; V was cut back by 8 bases and J by 7 bases. Germline V gene lookup returns CDR1 LGHNA and CDR2 YSLEER. This CDR3 is 13 amino acids long. The CDR3 coding sequence is TGCGCCAGCGGACCGGGACAGGGTTTTGGCTACACCTTC. This encodes CASGPGQGFGYTF.

In its sample, this clonotype was seen a few times. The J gene is TRBJ1-3, the V gene TRBV6-5, with D uncertain. V lost 0 bases and J 2 bases, leaving 11 bases between the germline ends. Germline CDR1 reads MNHEY; CDR2 reads SVGAGI. CDR3 length equals 16 residues. The chain's CDR3 is CASSYSTVAAGNTIYF. Written as DNA, the CDR3 is TGTGCCAGCAGTTACTCGACGGTCGCGGCTGGAAACACCATATATTTT.

The rearrangement links TRBV7-2 to TRBJ2-1, with 9 bases aligning to TRBD1. Losses at the gene ends were 5 bases for V and 8 bases for J; bases not matched to a gene: 13. CDR3 length: 16 amino acids. Germline V gene sequence: CDR1 SGHTA, CDR2 FQGNSA. DNA of the CDR3: TGTGCCAGCAGCATCCTCGGGACAGGGATGGTAGATGAGCAGTTCTTC. Translation gives CASSILGTGMVDEQFF.

The rearrangement joins TRBV10-3 to TRBJ2-3; TRBD1 agrees at 10 bases. V trimming: 6 bases; J trimming: 14 bases; junction bases outside the gene matches: 11. CDR1 ENHRY and CDR2 SYGVKD come from the germline V gene. The CDR3 runs to 13 residues. Here the CDR3 DNA reads TGTGCCATCAGCGGGACAGGGGAAGTGATAGCGTATTTT. It codes for CAISGTGEVIAYF.